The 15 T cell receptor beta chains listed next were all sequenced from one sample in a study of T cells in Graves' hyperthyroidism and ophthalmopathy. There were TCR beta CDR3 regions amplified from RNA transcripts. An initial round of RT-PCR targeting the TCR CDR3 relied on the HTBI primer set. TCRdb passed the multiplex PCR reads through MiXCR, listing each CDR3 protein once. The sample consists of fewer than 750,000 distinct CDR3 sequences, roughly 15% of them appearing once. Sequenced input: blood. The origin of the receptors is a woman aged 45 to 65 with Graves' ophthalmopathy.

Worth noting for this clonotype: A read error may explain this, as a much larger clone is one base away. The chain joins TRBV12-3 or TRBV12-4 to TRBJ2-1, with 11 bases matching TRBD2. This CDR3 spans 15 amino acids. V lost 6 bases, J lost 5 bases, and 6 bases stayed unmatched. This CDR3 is CASRGGLAEHNEQFF. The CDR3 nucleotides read TGTGCCAGCAGGGGGGGACTAGCGGAGCACAATGAGCAGTTCTTC.

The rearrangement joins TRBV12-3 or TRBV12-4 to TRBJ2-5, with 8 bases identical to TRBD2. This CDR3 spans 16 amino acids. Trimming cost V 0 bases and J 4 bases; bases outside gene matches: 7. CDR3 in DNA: TGTGCCAGCAGTTTAGCGACTACTAGCGGAGGAGAGACCCAGTACTTC. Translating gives CASSLATTSGGETQYF.

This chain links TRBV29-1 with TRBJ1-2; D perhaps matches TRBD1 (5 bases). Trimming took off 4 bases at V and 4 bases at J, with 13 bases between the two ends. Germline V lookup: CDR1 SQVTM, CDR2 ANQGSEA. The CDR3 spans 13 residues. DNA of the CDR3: TGCAGCGTTGGGGGAGTTGGGGCCTATGGCTACACCTTC. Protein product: CSVGGVGAYGYTF.

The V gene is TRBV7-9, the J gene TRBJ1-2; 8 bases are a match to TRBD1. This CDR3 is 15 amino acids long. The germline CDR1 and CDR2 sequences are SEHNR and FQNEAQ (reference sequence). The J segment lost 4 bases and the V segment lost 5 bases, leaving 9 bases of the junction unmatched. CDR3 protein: CASSPTPGQVYGYTF. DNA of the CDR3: TGTGCCAGCAGCCCCACGCCGGGACAGGTCTATGGCTACACCTTC.

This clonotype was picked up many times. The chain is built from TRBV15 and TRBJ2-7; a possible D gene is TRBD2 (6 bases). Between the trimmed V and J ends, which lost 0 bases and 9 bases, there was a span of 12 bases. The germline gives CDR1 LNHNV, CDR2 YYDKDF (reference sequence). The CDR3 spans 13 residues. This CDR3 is CATSRDRERVQYF. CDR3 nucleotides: TGTGCCACCAGCAGAGATCGGGAGAGGGTGCAGTACTTC.

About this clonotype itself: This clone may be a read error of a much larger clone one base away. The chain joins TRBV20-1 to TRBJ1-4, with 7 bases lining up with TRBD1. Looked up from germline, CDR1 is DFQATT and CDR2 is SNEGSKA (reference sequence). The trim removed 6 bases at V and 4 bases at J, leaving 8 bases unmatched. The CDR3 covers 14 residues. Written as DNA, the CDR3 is TGCAGTGCGAAAGACGGGACAGTTAATGAAAAACTGTTTTTT. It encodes CSAKDGTVNEKLFF.

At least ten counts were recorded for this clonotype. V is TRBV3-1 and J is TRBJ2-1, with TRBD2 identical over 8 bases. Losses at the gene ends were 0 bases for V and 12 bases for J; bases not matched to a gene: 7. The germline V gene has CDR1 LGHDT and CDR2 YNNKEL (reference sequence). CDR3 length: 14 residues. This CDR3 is CASSQDQAGARQFF. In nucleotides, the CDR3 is TGTGCCAGCAGCCAAGATCAAGCGGGGGCAAGGCAGTTCTTC.

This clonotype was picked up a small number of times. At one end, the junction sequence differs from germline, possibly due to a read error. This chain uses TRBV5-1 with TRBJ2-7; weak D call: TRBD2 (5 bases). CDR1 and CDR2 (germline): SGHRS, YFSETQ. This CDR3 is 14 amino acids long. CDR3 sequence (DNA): TGCGCCAGCAGCTTGGCCAGCGGAGGCTACGTGCAGTACTTC. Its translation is CASSLASGGYVQYF.

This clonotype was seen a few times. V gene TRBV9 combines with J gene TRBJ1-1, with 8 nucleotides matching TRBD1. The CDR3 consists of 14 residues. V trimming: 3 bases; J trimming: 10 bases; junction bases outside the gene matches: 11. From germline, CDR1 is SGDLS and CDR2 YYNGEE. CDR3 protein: CASSETGAPLVAFF. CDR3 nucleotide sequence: TGTGCCAGCAGCGAGACAGGGGCCCCACTTGTAGCTTTCTTT.

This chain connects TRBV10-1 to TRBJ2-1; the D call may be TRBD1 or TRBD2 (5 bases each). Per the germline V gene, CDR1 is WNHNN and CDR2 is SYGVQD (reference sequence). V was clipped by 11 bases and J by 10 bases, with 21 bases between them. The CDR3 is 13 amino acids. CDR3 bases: TGCGCCGTAAATCCCGGGACGCACGGCGAGCAGTTCTTC. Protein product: CAVNPGTHGEQFF.

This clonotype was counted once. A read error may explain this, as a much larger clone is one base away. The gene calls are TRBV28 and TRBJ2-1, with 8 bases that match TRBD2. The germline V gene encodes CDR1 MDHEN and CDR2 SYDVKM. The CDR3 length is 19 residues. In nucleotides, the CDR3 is TGTGCCAGCAGGTACGAAACCTTACCGGGACTAGGCTCCCACAATGAGCAGTTCTTC. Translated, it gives CASRYETLPGLGSHNEQFF.

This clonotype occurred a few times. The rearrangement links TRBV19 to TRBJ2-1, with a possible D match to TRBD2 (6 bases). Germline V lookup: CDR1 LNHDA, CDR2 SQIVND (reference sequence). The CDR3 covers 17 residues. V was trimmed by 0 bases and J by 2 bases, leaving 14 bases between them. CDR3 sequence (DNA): TGTGCCAGTAGTATAGAAGGGCGGGGCCAGCCCTACAATGAGCAGTTCTTC. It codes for CASSIEGRGQPYNEQFF.

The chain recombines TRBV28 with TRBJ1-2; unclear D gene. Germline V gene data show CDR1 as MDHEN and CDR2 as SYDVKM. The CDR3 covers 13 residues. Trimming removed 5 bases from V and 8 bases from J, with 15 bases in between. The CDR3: CASSALRAAGYTF. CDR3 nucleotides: TGTGCCAGCAGTGCCCTGAGGGCGGCCGGCTACACCTTC.

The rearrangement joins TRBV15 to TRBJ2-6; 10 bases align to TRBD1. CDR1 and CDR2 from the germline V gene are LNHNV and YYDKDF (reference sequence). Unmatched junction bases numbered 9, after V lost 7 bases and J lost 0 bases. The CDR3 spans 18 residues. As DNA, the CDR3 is TGTGCCACCACAGTCCCGGGACAGGGGACCTCTGGGGCCAACGTCCTGACTTTC. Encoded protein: CATTVPGQGTSGANVLTF.

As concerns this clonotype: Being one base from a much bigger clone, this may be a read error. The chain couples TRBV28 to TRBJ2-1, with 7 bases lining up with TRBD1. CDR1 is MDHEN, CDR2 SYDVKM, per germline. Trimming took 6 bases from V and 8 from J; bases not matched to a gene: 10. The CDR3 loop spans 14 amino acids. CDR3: CASSRQGLAHEQFF. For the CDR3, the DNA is TGTGCCAGCAGCAGACAGGGTCTAGCCCATGAGCAGTTCTTC.